What follows describes a single T cell receptor beta chain. The sample is drawn from a study of blood T cell repertoires in COVID-19. Germline loops: CDR1 ENHRY, CDR2 SYGVKD. Trimming took 5 bases from V and 13 from J, leaving 20 bases between them. This CDR3 spans 14 amino acids. Profiled with immunoSEQ multiplex PCR; TCRdb holds only in-frame clones, not every one. Among roughly 50,000 clones, about 90% were seen once, and the ten largest hold about a sixth. Sequenced input: peripheral blood. The source is a human donor with active COVID-19. The donor label of this sample is uncertain. This chain joins TRBV10-3 and TRBJ1-4; D remains ambiguous. DNA of the CDR3: TGTGCCATCAGTAGGGCAAGGGAGGGCATGGGACTGTTTTTT. Encoded protein: CAISRAREGMGLFF.